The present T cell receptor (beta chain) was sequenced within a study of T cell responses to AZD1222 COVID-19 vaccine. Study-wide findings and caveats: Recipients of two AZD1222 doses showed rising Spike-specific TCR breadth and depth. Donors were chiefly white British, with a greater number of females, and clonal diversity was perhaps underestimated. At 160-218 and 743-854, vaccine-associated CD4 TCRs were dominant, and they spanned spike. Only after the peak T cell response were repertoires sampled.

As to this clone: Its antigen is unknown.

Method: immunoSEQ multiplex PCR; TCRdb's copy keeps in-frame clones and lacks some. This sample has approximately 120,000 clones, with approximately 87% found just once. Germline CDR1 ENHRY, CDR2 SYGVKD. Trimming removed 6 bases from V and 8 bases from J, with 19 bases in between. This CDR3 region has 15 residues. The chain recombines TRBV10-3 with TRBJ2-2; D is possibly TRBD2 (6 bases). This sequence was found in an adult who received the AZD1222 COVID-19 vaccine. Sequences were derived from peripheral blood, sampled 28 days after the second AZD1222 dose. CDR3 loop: CAISPSGRGAGELFF. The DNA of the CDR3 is TGTGCCATCAGCCCCAGCGGGCGGGGAGCGGGGGAGCTGTTTTTT.